This passage covers 21 T cell receptor beta chains from one sample sequenced in a study of blood T cell repertoires in COVID-19 (dated by TCRdb to about 2020). The receptor library was made with the immunoSEQ multiplex PCR assay. The immuneACCESS repertoire file appears here via TCRdb, limited to in-frame rearrangements. These files lack a portion of the clones; in checked studies, under half of the deficit traces to unresolved V genes, and the cause of the others is not known. The sample table records 150,000 to 200,000 clones; around four fifths of these occur just once. The ten largest clones represent approximately 3% of the sample. Material: peripheral blood. The receptor source for this set is an elderly woman with active or convalescent COVID-19.

This clone is a singleton in its sample. The chain employs TRBV6-5 and TRBJ1-1; D is ambiguous. The CDR3 totals 15 residues. CDR1 is MNHEY and CDR2 is SVGAGI in the germline V gene. With 3 bases removed from V and 3 bases from J, the gap between germline ends came to 14 bases. CDR3 region: CASSYHRPRYTEAFF. CDR3 DNA: TGTGCCAGCAGTTATCACCGTCCCAGGTACACTGAAGCTTTCTTT.

This chain joins TRBV28 and TRBJ1-2; TRBD1 matches at 7 bases. Germline V gene lookup returns CDR1 MDHEN and CDR2 SYDVKM. This CDR3 comprises 15 residues. The J segment lost 1 base and the V segment lost 2 bases, leaving 4 bases of the junction unmatched. The CDR3 region has the DNA TGTGCCAGCAGTTTAGGTCCAGGGGGTAACTATGGCTACACCTTC. This sequence encodes CASSLGPGGNYGYTF.

V usage is TRBV7-8 and J usage is TRBJ2-1, with D possibly being TRBD2 (6 bases). Trimming shortened V by 2 bases and J by 2 bases, and 22 bases separated the two germline ends. Looked up from germline, CDR1 is SGHVS and CDR2 is FQNEAQ. This CDR3 is built from 19 residues. CDR3 protein: CASSLQPGRTRRTYNEQFF. The CDR3 nucleotides are TGTGCCAGCAGCTTACAACCGGGGAGGACTCGGCGTACCTACAATGAGCAGTTCTTC.

This clone was counted a single time. The chain recombines TRBV9 with TRBJ1-2; 11 bases are shared with TRBD1. The V and J ends lost 5 bases and 10 bases, in that order; junction bases with no gene match: 7. The CDR3 spans 13 residues. Germline CDR1 is SGDLS and CDR2 is YYNGEE. The CDR3 spells CASSTGQGALYTF. As DNA, the CDR3 is TGTGCCAGCAGTACCGGACAGGGGGCCCTCTACACCTTC.

The genes are TRBV7-8 and TRBJ2-3; 8 positions match TRBD1. Germline V lookup: CDR1 SGHVS, CDR2 FQNEAQ. The CDR3 covers 16 residues. With 4 bases clipped from V and 2 bases from J, the junction kept 8 bases outside the gene matches. In DNA, the CDR3 is TGTGCCAGCAGCTACCGGACAGGGACCACCACAGATACGCAGTATTTT. Amino acid sequence: CASSYRTGTTTDTQYF.

The rearrangement joins TRBV6-1 to TRBJ1-3; no firm D call. This CDR3 is built from 14 residues. V was pared by 1 base and J by 6 bases, with 10 bases between. In germline, CDR1 is MNHNS, CDR2 SASEGT. CDR3 sequence (DNA): TGTGCCAGCAGTGAAGTGGCTGAAGTAAACACCATATATTTT. As protein: CASSEVAEVNTIYF.

This clone was seen only a few times. V is TRBV3-1 (or the pseudogene TRBV3-2) and J is TRBJ1-1; TRBD1 might be the D (5 bases). Trimming removed 1 base from V and 1 base from J, with 13 bases in between. In germline, CDR1 is LGHDT, CDR2 YNNKEL (reference sequence). The CDR3 is made up of 16 amino acids. As DNA, the CDR3 is TGTGCCAGCAGCCAAGGGACCGGGGGTTGGAACACTGAAGCTTTCTTT. As protein: CASSQGTGGWNTEAFF.

The chain carries TRBV5-1 and TRBJ2-7; weak D call: TRBD1 (6 bases). CDR1 and CDR2 (germline): SGHRS, YFSETQ. The CDR3 extends over 14 amino acids. Trimming took 4 bases from V and 0 from J, leaving 11 bases between them. CDR3 residues: CASSRDTSSYEQYF. As DNA, the CDR3 is TGCGCCAGCAGCCGGGACACTAGCTCCTACGAGCAGTACTTC.

CDR3 amino acids: CASSWVAAPNSGNEQFF. The DNA for the CDR3 is TGCGCCAGCAGCTGGGTTGCGGCCCCCAATTCCGGCAATGAGCAGTTCTTC. The chain uses TRBV5-1 and TRBJ2-1; D is unclear. The CDR3 sequence is 17 residues long. V was cut by 3 bases and J by 6 bases, with 22 bases left in between. Per the germline V gene, CDR1 is SGHRS and CDR2 is YFSETQ.

The chain uses TRBV6-5 and TRBJ1-1; TRBD1 agrees at 7 bases. Germline V gene sequence: CDR1 MNHEY, CDR2 SVGAGI. CDR3 length: 14 amino acids. The ends lost 5 bases at V and 7 bases at J; junction bases unmatched: 10. CDR3 sequence (DNA): TGTGCCAGCAGTAGACAGGGAAGAATTGGTGAAGCTTTCTTT. It codes for CASSRQGRIGEAFF.

This chain connects TRBV3-1 (or the pseudogene TRBV3-2) to TRBJ2-2, with 7 bases matching TRBD1. CDR3 length equals 13 residues. V lost 4 bases and J lost 6; bases outside the gene matches: 2. CDR1 and CDR2 from the germline V gene are LGHDT and YNNKEL (reference sequence). CDR3 bases: TGTGCCAGCAGCCTACAGGGGCCCGGGGAGCTGTTTTTT. Its protein product is CASSLQGPGELFF.

This chain uses TRBV7-9 with TRBJ2-2, with 9 bases aligning to TRBD1. From germline, CDR1 is SEHNR and CDR2 FQNEAQ (reference sequence). CDR3 length: 16 residues. Trimming cost V 6 bases and J 4 bases; bases outside gene matches: 9. CDR3 loop: CASRPPRTGATGELFF. CDR3 nucleotide sequence: TGTGCCAGCAGGCCTCCCAGGACAGGGGCCACCGGGGAGCTGTTTTTT.

The rearrangement links TRBV20-1 to TRBJ2-5, with 10 bases fitting TRBD2. V was clipped by 3 bases and J by 3 bases; unmatched bases: 4. Germline V gives CDR1 DFQATT, CDR2 SNEGSKA (reference sequence). CDR3 length: 14 amino acids. CDR3 coding DNA: TGCAGTGCTAGTAGCGGGGGGCCGAAAGAGACCCAGTACTTC. Its translation is CSASSGGPKETQYF.

The chain links TRBV2 to TRBJ1-1; TRBD1 might be the D (5 bases). This CDR3 is built from 16 residues. Germline-derived CDR1 and CDR2 are SNHLY and FYNNEI. Between the trimmed V and J ends, which lost 7 bases and 1 base, there was a span of 19 bases. The CDR3: CASKRVQGLGNTEAFF. The CDR3 DNA is TGTGCCAGCAAAAGGGTCCAGGGCCTCGGGAACACTGAAGCTTTCTTT. The full variable domain, in which reference TRBV2 and TRBJ1-1 provide the parts outside the CDR3, is EPEVTQTPSHQVTQMGQEVILRCVPISNHLYFYWYRQILGQKVEFLVSFYNNEISEKSEIFDDQFSVERPDGSNFTLKIRSTKLEDSAMYFCASKRVQGLGNTEAFFGQGTRLTVV.

This clone has just a few counts. The chain is built from TRBV10-3 and TRBJ1-2; possible D gene TRBD1, 6 bases. In germline, CDR1 is ENHRY, CDR2 SYGVKD. Trimming stripped 6 bases from V and 7 bases from J, with 12 bases between. The CDR3 is 12 amino acids. The CDR3 loop is CAISGTLIGYTF. CDR3 DNA: TGTGCCATCAGCGGGACATTAATTGGCTACACCTTC.

V and J are TRBV29-1 and TRBJ2-6; D may be TRBD1 (7 bases). Germline lookup yields CDR1 SQVTM and CDR2 ANQGSEA. There are 18 residues in the CDR3. V lost 4 bases, J lost 1 base, and 20 bases lay in between. The CDR3 DNA reads as TGCAGCGTTGTGGCAGGGGGGATGTTTGGGTCTGGGGCCAACGTCCTGACTTTC. As protein: CSVVAGGMFGSGANVLTF.

V is TRBV5-1 and J is TRBJ2-3; 12 bases line up with TRBD1. Germline CDR1 reads SGHRS; CDR2 reads YFSETQ. Trimming removed 2 bases from V and 5 bases from J; junction bases left unmatched: 9. The CDR3 totals 17 residues. As DNA, the CDR3 is TGCGCCAGCAGCTTATCCCCGGGACAGGGGGCCGGAGATACGCAGTATTTT. Protein sequence: CASSLSPGQGAGDTQYF. Full variable domain (missing parts from reference TRBV5-1 and TRBJ2-3): KAGVTQTPRYLIKTRGQQVTLSCSPISGHRSVSWYQQTPGQGLQFLFEYFSETQRNKGNFPGRFSGRQFSNSRSEMNVSTLELGDSALYLCASSLSPGQGAGDTQYFGPGTRLTVL.

CDR3 DNA sequence: TGCGCCAGTCAGACGCTTGAGGGCAATCAGCCCCAGCATTTT. Translation gives CASQTLEGNQPQHF. This rearrangement joins TRBV10-2 to TRBJ1-5; D not resolved. The germline V gene encodes CDR1 WSHSY and CDR2 SAAADI. V was clipped by 9 bases and J by 2 bases, with 14 bases between them. CDR3 length: 14 residues.

This chain joins TRBV6-1 and TRBJ2-7, with 7 bases matching TRBD1. Trimming cost V 3 bases and J 11 bases; bases outside gene matches: 16. Germline values: CDR1 MNHNS, CDR2 SASEGT. There are 15 residues in the CDR3. CDR3 DNA sequence: TGTGCCAGCAGTGATGGGGACAGTACGTCACCGAAAAAGTACTTC. Amino acid sequence: CASSDGDSTSPKKYF.

The chain recombines TRBV4-1 with TRBJ2-3; a possible D gene is TRBD1 (6 bases). From germline, CDR1 is MGHRA and CDR2 YSYEKL. CDR3 length equals 16 residues. The V and J ends lost 0 bases and 1 base respectively, with 11 bases between them. CDR3 protein: CASSQDQQGRTDTQYF. DNA of the CDR3: TGCGCCAGCAGCCAAGATCAGCAGGGGCGCACAGATACGCAGTATTTT.

This clone was counted a few times. The chain employs TRBV6-2 or TRBV6-3 and TRBJ1-5; TRBD1 is a possible D gene (6 bases). From germline, CDR1 is MNHEY and CDR2 SVGEGT. This CDR3 comprises 14 residues. V was clipped by 0 bases and J by 7 bases, with 10 bases between them. In nucleotides, the CDR3 is TGTGCCAGCAGTTACTCCGACAGGTGGCAGCCCCAGCATTTT. Encoded protein: CASSYSDRWQPQHF.